The 25 T cell receptor beta chains below were found in one sample sequenced in a study of blood T cell repertoires in COVID-19. TCRdb's table, derived via immunoSEQ multiplex PCR, lists solely in-frame clones and lacks some. The table lists 75,000 to 95,000 clones, 80% to 85% of them singletons, with around 6.5% in the top ten. Sequencing input: peripheral blood. These receptors came from a man in his 60s with acute or convalescent COVID-19.

The rearrangement joins TRBV5-5 to TRBJ2-7, with D perhaps matching TRBD1 (5 bases). The CDR3 length is 13 residues. Germline V gene data show CDR1 as SGHKS and CDR2 as YYEKEE (reference sequence). With 7 bases removed from V and 3 bases from J, the gap between germline ends came to 14 bases. This CDR3 is CASAAWQGYEQYF. In DNA, the CDR3 is TGTGCCAGCGCCGCTTGGCAGGGCTACGAGCAGTACTTC.

This clone turned up a few times. This chain links TRBV19 with TRBJ1-1; D possibly corresponds to TRBD1 (5 bases). V gave up 5 bases and J gave up 1 base, with 8 bases separating them. The germline CDR1 and CDR2 sequences are LNHDA and SQIVND (reference sequence). CDR3 length: 13 amino acids. The DNA of the CDR3 is TGTGCCAGTAGTGCAGGGCGGAACACTGAAGCTTTCTTT. This gives the protein CASSAGRNTEAFF.

This clone has a single count. The genes are TRBV24-1 and TRBJ1-1; D possibly corresponds to TRBD1 (6 bases). CDR1 is KGHDR, CDR2 SFDVKD, per germline. The CDR3 runs 19 residues. The germline V and J ends were trimmed by 3 bases and 0 bases, with 22 bases remaining between them. The CDR3 protein is CATSDDPGVIALMNTEAFF. The CDR3 coding sequence is TGTGCCACCAGTGATGATCCAGGGGTTATAGCCCTCATGAACACTGAAGCTTTCTTT.

V and J are TRBV9 and TRBJ1-4; 7 bases fit TRBD1. Germline V gene sequence: CDR1 SGDLS, CDR2 YYNGEE. The J segment lost 3 bases and the V segment lost 4 bases, leaving 6 bases of the junction unmatched. The CDR3 runs 15 residues. The DNA for the CDR3 is TGTGCCAGCAGCACGAAGACAGGGTCTAATGAAAAACTGTTTTTT. This encodes CASSTKTGSNEKLFF.

The chain combines TRBV24-1 with TRBJ2-3, with TRBD1 identical over 9 bases. V shed 8 bases and J 4 bases; nucleotides not matched to a gene: 9. The CDR3 loop spans 15 amino acids. From germline, CDR1 is KGHDR and CDR2 SFDVKD. The CDR3 region is CATTSPGQGSDTQYF. The CDR3 nucleotides are TGTGCCACCACGAGCCCCGGACAGGGGTCAGATACGCAGTATTTT.

The chain combines TRBV7-2 with TRBJ2-7; 7 bases match TRBD2. The CDR3 is made up of 15 amino acids. Germline CDR1 is SGHTA and CDR2 is FQGNSA. Losses at the gene ends were 0 bases for V and 0 bases for J; bases not matched to a gene: 2. This CDR3 reads CASSLARGGSYEQYF. CDR3 sequence (DNA): TGTGCCAGCAGCTTAGCTCGCGGGGGCTCCTACGAGCAGTACTTC.

The chain uses TRBV5-6 and TRBJ1-6, with 9 nucleotides matching TRBD1. V was clipped by 0 bases and J by 5 bases; unmatched bases: 6. The CDR3 is 17 amino acids. In germline, CDR1 is SGHDT, CDR2 YYEEEE. The DNA for the CDR3 is TGTGCCAGCAGCTTGGGTCGGACAGGGGAACATAATTCACCCCTCCACTTT. Translation gives CASSLGRTGEHNSPLHF.

This sequence joins TRBV5-6 and TRBJ1-6; TRBD1 matches 7 bases. Per germline, CDR1 SGHDT and CDR2 YYEEEE. V gave up 1 base and J gave up 8 bases; unmatched junction bases: 6. The CDR3 has 15 amino acids. The CDR3 nucleotides are TGTGCCAGCAGCTTGTACGGGACAGATTATTCACCCCTCCACTTT. Amino acid sequence: CASSLYGTDYSPLHF.

The chain uses TRBV5-6 and TRBJ2-7; 9 bases are shared with TRBD1. Unmatched junction bases numbered 8, after V lost 7 bases and J lost 6 bases. CDR1 is SGHDT, CDR2 YYEEEE, per germline. This CDR3 spans 13 amino acids. CDR3: CASQRTGEGEQYF. The CDR3 bases are TGTGCCAGCCAGAGGACAGGGGAGGGCGAGCAGTACTTC.

This clone has just one count. The chain employs TRBV12-3 or TRBV12-4 and TRBJ1-5; D may be TRBD1 (5 bases). Trimming stripped 4 bases from V and 6 bases from J, with 7 bases between. The CDR3 totals 12 residues. Here the CDR3 reads CASSSGGQPQHF. The CDR3 nucleotides read TGTGCCAGCAGTTCCGGGGGTCAGCCCCAGCATTTT.

This chain uses TRBV25-1 with TRBJ1-4, with 9 nucleotides matching TRBD1. CDR3 length equals 14 residues. Losses at the gene ends were 4 bases for V and 5 bases for J; bases not matched to a gene: 2. Per the germline V gene, CDR1 is MGHDK and CDR2 is SYGVNS. The CDR3 nucleotides read TGTGCCAGCAGTGGACAGGGGGGGAATGAAAAACTGTTTTTT. It translates to CASSGQGGNEKLFF.

The chain carries TRBV5-8 and TRBJ2-2, with D tentatively TRBD1 (5 bases). V was trimmed by 3 bases and J by 4 bases, leaving 10 bases between them. This CDR3 comprises 14 residues. Per germline, CDR1 SGHTS and CDR2 YDEGEE. The CDR3 is CASSSLGVTGELFF. CDR3 bases: TGTGCCAGCAGCTCTCTAGGGGTCACCGGGGAGCTGTTTTTT.

The V call is TRBV19, the J call TRBJ2-1, with 10 bases fitting TRBD1. Germline V gene lookup returns CDR1 LNHDA and CDR2 SQIVND (reference sequence). CDR3 length: 15 residues. With 6 bases clipped from V and 8 bases from J, the junction kept 10 bases outside the gene matches. The chain's CDR3 is CASSTGTGARDEQFF. Here the CDR3 DNA reads TGTGCCAGTAGCACCGGGACAGGGGCCCGCGATGAGCAGTTCTTC.

The V call is TRBV11-2, the J call TRBJ1-1; possible D gene TRBD1, 6 bases. The V gene lost 1 base and the J gene lost 1 base, with 13 bases spanning the gap. The CDR3 loop spans 16 amino acids. Per the germline V gene, CDR1 is SGHAT and CDR2 is FQNNGV. As DNA, the CDR3 is TGTGCCAGCAGCTTAGTACCCGCCAGGGGGAACACTGAAGCTTTCTTT. This codes for CASSLVPARGNTEAFF.

This clone appeared once. V is TRBV28 and J is TRBJ1-5, with D possibly TRBD1 on 5 matching bases. The germline V gene encodes CDR1 MDHEN and CDR2 SYDVKM. V was shortened by 11 bases and J by 8 bases, with 22 bases between the two germline ends. This CDR3 has 14 residues. CDR3 bases: TGTGCCTCTGTACGACAGTGGGGTCGAGAGCCCCAGCATTTT. Its translation: CASVRQWGREPQHF.

This clone is a singleton in its sample. The rearrangement uses TRBV11-2 and TRBJ1-1, with a weak D call TRBD1 (5 bases). The V gene's germline CDR1 is SGHAT and CDR2 FQNNGV. This CDR3 spans 14 amino acids. Trimming left V 5 bases short and J 8 bases short, with 18 bases between. The CDR3: CASSPGGGSSEAFF. CDR3 DNA: TGTGCCAGCAGCCCGGGCGGGGGAAGTTCGGAAGCTTTCTTT.

A single count supports this clone. The chain couples TRBV10-3 to TRBJ1-5, with 7 bases fitting TRBD1. Germline V gene lookup returns CDR1 ENHRY and CDR2 SYGVKD. The CDR3 runs 14 residues. V gave up 2 bases and J gave up 4 bases; unmatched junction bases: 2. CDR3 DNA sequence: TGTGCCATCAGTGAGACAGGGGATAATCAGCCCCAGCATTTT. Its translation: CAISETGDNQPQHF.

This chain links TRBV5-1 with TRBJ1-3, with 9 bases matching TRBD1. V shed 4 bases, J shed 6 bases, and the junction held 5 bases outside the gene matches. This CDR3 is built from 14 residues. From germline, CDR1 is SGHRS and CDR2 YFSETQ. The CDR3 loop is CASSLRTGENTIYF. CDR3 in DNA: TGCGCCAGCAGCCTCCGGACAGGGGAAAACACCATATATTTT.

The chain has TRBV7-3 and TRBJ2-5; D possibly corresponds to TRBD2 (7 bases). CDR1 and CDR2 from the germline V gene are SGHTA and FQGTGA. The CDR3 is 16 residues long. Trimming left V 2 bases short and J 4 bases short, with 17 bases between. The CDR3 protein is CASSLLGGGQGETQYF. The CDR3 DNA sequence: TGTGCCAGCAGCTTACTCGGCGGGGGCCAGGGAGAGACCCAGTACTTC.

The rearrangement joins TRBV6-5 to TRBJ1-1; no clear D gene. The V end was cut by 6 bases, the J end by 1 base, with 12 bases between. Per the germline V gene, CDR1 is MNHEY and CDR2 is SVGAGI. The CDR3 totals 14 residues. CDR3 sequence reads: CASSGLNPNTEAFF. The CDR3 nucleotides read TGTGCCAGCAGCGGACTGAATCCGAACACTGAAGCTTTCTTT.

The rearrangement links TRBV5-8 to TRBJ1-4; D remains unclear. Trimming cost V 3 bases and J 10 bases, with 19 bases left between them. This CDR3 region has 15 residues. CDR1 and CDR2 from the germline V gene are SGHTS and YDEGEE. This CDR3 reads CASSYRVSAVGKLFF. CDR3 bases: TGTGCCAGCAGCTACCGGGTCTCGGCAGTGGGAAAACTGTTTTTT.

This chain connects TRBV7-9 to TRBJ2-1, with unresolved D. The CDR3 length is 13 residues. V was trimmed by 5 bases and J by 3 bases, leaving 8 bases between them. CDR1 SEHNR and CDR2 FQNEAQ come from the germline V gene (reference sequence). The CDR3 here is CASSPTHYNEQFF. The CDR3 DNA reads as TGTGCCAGCAGCCCTACCCACTACAATGAGCAGTTCTTC.

This clone was counted between two and nine times. This rearrangement joins TRBV5-6 to TRBJ1-2; D perhaps matches TRBD1 (5 bases). The CDR3 runs to 14 residues. Germline V gene lookup returns CDR1 SGHDT and CDR2 YYEEEE. V was trimmed by 2 bases and J by 4 bases, leaving 12 bases between them. The CDR3 nucleotides read TGTGCCAGCAGCTTACAGGATATGGGCTATGGCTACACCTTC. It is translated as CASSLQDMGYGYTF. The whole variable domain, filled in from reference TRBV5-6 and TRBJ1-2, reads DAGVTQSPTHLIKTRGQQVTLRCSPKSGHDTVSWYQQALGQGPQFIFQYYEEEERQRGNFPDRFSGHQFPNYSSELNVNALLLGDSALYLCASSLQDMGYGYTFGSGTRLTVV.

J is TRBJ1-2 and V is TRBV7-9; 7 positions agree with TRBD1. The CDR3 contains 13 residues. Germline CDR1 SEHNR, CDR2 FQNEAQ (reference sequence). V shed 6 bases, J shed 4 bases, and the junction held 5 bases outside the gene matches. The CDR3 here is CASSHDRAYGYTF. The CDR3, as DNA: TGTGCCAGCAGTCATGACAGGGCCTATGGCTACACCTTC.

J is TRBJ2-1 and V is TRBV6-2 or TRBV6-3; 7 bases fit TRBD2. Germline values: CDR1 MNHEY, CDR2 SVGEGT. V was pared by 5 bases and J by 4 bases, with 11 bases of the junction left unmatched. CDR3 length equals 16 residues. The chain's CDR3 is CASSPGGTSNYNEQFF. CDR3 coding DNA: TGTGCCAGCAGTCCGGGGGGAACCTCGAATTACAATGAGCAGTTCTTC.